The 14 T cell receptor beta chains presented below share a single source sample, sequenced in a study of CD4 T cells in relation to SARS-CoV-2 and coronaviruses. Sequenced by immunoSEQ multiplex PCR; TCRdb stores in-frame clones only, minus some. The sample contains about 36,000 clones, 70% to 85% of which appear only once. These receptors lack a known antigen. Sequences were obtained from memory CD4+ T cells from PBMCs, cultured in vitro. The receptors stem from an adult with COVID-19.

The chain is built from TRBV27 and TRBJ2-5; perhaps TRBD2 as D (5 bases). The CDR3 has 14 amino acids. Germline CDR1 and CDR2: MNHEY and SMNVEV (reference sequence). V was trimmed by 5 bases and J by 8 bases, leaving 18 bases between them. In DNA, the CDR3 is TGTGCCAGCAGTGTCCGCGGGCCTAAGAGCACCCAGTACTTC. Translated, it gives CASSVRGPKSTQYF.

This rearrangement joins TRBV13 to TRBJ2-2; 7 bases agree with TRBD2. Germline CDR1 PRHDT, CDR2 FYEKMQ (reference sequence). J lost 0 bases, V lost 5 bases, and 15 bases had no gene match. The CDR3 sequence is 19 residues long. The chain's CDR3 is CASSPSLLAVAANTGELFF. CDR3 sequence (DNA): TGTGCCAGCAGCCCCTCTCTTCTAGCGGTCGCCGCGAACACCGGGGAGCTGTTTTTT.

This chain joins TRBV7-2 and TRBJ1-5; 10 nucleotides match TRBD1. The CDR3 loop spans 17 amino acids. After removal of 6 bases from V and 4 bases from J, the junction contained 12 bases not matched to a gene. CDR1 is SGHTA, CDR2 FQGNSA, per germline. The CDR3: CASSSGGTGDYNQPQHF. The CDR3 bases are TGTGCCAGCAGTTCTGGTGGGACAGGGGATTATAATCAGCCCCAGCATTTT.

This chain uses TRBV27 with TRBJ2-1; D might be TRBD2 (7 bases). Germline CDR1 MNHEY, CDR2 SMNVEV (reference sequence). With 3 bases removed from V and 3 bases from J, the gap between germline ends came to 9 bases. This CDR3 is 14 amino acids long. The CDR3 sequence is CASSLRGRYNEQFF. The CDR3, as DNA: TGTGCCAGCAGTTTGCGGGGGCGCTACAATGAGCAGTTCTTC.

Only a few counts were recorded for this clone. The rearrangement uses TRBV2 and TRBJ1-4, with D maybe TRBD1 (6 bases). In germline, CDR1 is SNHLY, CDR2 FYNNEI. The CDR3 covers 14 residues. Between the trimmed V and J ends, which lost 3 bases and 8 bases, there was a span of 13 bases. The CDR3: CASSDSRGGEKLFF. The CDR3, as DNA: TGTGCCAGCAGTGACAGCAGGGGCGGCGAAAAACTGTTTTTT.

This sequence joins TRBV9 and TRBJ2-7; no clear D. Germline V gene lookup returns CDR1 SGDLS and CDR2 YYNGEE. V gave up 0 bases and J gave up 5 bases, with 12 bases separating them. This CDR3 has 14 residues. The DNA of the CDR3 is TGTGCCAGCAGCGTAGCAACCGGTCCCCACGAGCAGTACTTC. This gives the protein CASSVATGPHEQYF.

V is TRBV7-2 and J is TRBJ2-5; D is undetermined. V lost 1 base and J lost 1, with 10 bases in between. The CDR3 has 15 amino acids. The germline gives CDR1 SGHTA, CDR2 FQGNSA. Here the CDR3 reads CASSLVRTVQETQYF. The DNA for the CDR3 is TGTGCCAGCAGCTTAGTGAGAACAGTCCAAGAGACCCAGTACTTC.

J is TRBJ2-5 and V is TRBV5-4; D remains ambiguous. V was shortened by 0 bases and J by 4 bases, with 22 bases between the two germline ends. Germline values: CDR1 SGHNT, CDR2 YYREEE (reference sequence). The CDR3 loop spans 18 amino acids. The CDR3, as DNA: TGTGCCAGCAGCTTGGCCCCTCAAATAATCAAGTCCCTAGAGACCCAGTACTTC. Amino acid sequence: CASSLAPQIIKSLETQYF.

V gene TRBV6-5 combines with J gene TRBJ2-3, with D tentatively TRBD1 (5 bases). The CDR3 covers 15 residues. The V gene's germline CDR1 is MNHEY and CDR2 SVGAGI. V was trimmed by 0 bases and J by 2 bases, leaving 9 bases between them. The CDR3 nucleotides are TGTGCCAGCAGTTACTCGGGGCGGTTCACAGATACGCAGTATTTT. As protein: CASSYSGRFTDTQYF.

V usage is TRBV30 and J usage is TRBJ1-6; 12 bases fit TRBD1. V lost 5 bases and J lost 8; bases outside the gene matches: 7. Looked up from germline, CDR1 is GTSNPN and CDR2 is SVGIG (reference sequence). CDR3 length equals 15 residues. The CDR3 is CAWDSGQGADSPLHF. The CDR3 DNA reads as TGTGCCTGGGACTCGGGACAGGGGGCCGATTCACCCCTCCACTTT. Combining the CDR3 with reference TRBV30 and TRBJ1-6 gives the whole variable domain SQTIHQWPATLVQPVGSPLSLECTVEGTSNPNLYWYRQAAGRGLQLLFYSVGIGQISSEVPQNLSASRPQDRQFILSSKKLLLSDSGFYLCAWDSGQGADSPLHFGNGTRLTVT.

There are a few counts of this clone. The rearrangement uses TRBV4-1 and TRBJ2-1; 10 nucleotides line up with TRBD2. The germline CDR1 and CDR2 sequences are MGHRA and YSYEKL. The CDR3 sequence is 16 residues long. V trimming: 5 bases; J trimming: 3 bases; junction bases outside the gene matches: 7. The CDR3 spells CASSSTSSGSYNEQFF. DNA for the CDR3: TGCGCCAGCAGCTCCACATCTAGCGGGAGCTACAATGAGCAGTTCTTC.

This clone was found once. The chain has TRBV15 and TRBJ1-5, with D possibly TRBD1 on 5 matching bases. This CDR3 comprises 14 residues. CDR1 is LNHNV, CDR2 YYDKDF, per germline (reference sequence). V lost 4 bases, J lost 2 bases, and 9 bases lay in between. In DNA, the CDR3 is TGTGCCACCAGCATTGGAGGGGGCAATCAGCCCCAGCATTTT. Translation: CATSIGGGNQPQHF.

The CDR3 here is CASSYIDRAYEQYF. In nucleotides, the CDR3 is TGTGCCAGCAGTTACATCGACAGGGCCTACGAGCAGTACTTC. J is TRBJ2-7 and V is TRBV6-6, with 7 bases aligning to TRBD1. CDR1 and CDR2 (germline): MNHNY, SVGAGI (reference sequence). The trim removed 2 bases at V and 2 bases at J, leaving 3 bases unmatched. The CDR3 length is 14 residues.

J is TRBJ2-3 and V is TRBV18; the match to TRBD2 covers 8 bases. V shed 3 bases, J shed 1 base, and the junction held 0 bases outside the gene matches. The CDR3 is 14 residues long. Per germline, CDR1 KGHSH and CDR2 LQKENI. CDR3 sequence reads: CASSPTSGTDTQYF. DNA for the CDR3: TGTGCCAGCTCACCGACTAGCGGCACAGATACGCAGTATTTT.